This T cell receptor beta chain was documented in a study of blood T cell repertoires in COVID-19. At the level of the study: Both acute and convalescent COVID-19 samples were obtained from the United States, Italy and Spain.

Followed longitudinally, the Seattle patients had been enrolled during active infection. In the authors' workflow: Amplification of reference gene primers was used by the study to estimate nucleated cell counts. The assay was immunoSEQ multiplex PCR, and TCRdb's table has in-frame clones only and misses some. The DNA was the basis for D and trimming; V, J and clone size are from that table. The sample records some 300,000 clones, around 89% being singletons. The CDR3 runs to 20 residues. V trimming: 2 bases; J trimming: 8 bases; junction bases outside the gene matches: 21. Per the germline V gene, CDR1 is SGHTA and CDR2 is FQGTGA.

This receptor was taken from a woman in her fifties or sixties with COVID-19, enrolled during active disease. The V gene is TRBV7-3, the J gene TRBJ2-2, with 9 bases matching TRBD1. Sequencing input: peripheral blood. The CDR3 DNA follows: TGTGCCAGCAGCTTACAGAGCCTCCTGGCCGGGACAGGGAAATCAGGGGAGCTGTTTTTT. It codes for CASSLQSLLAGTGKSGELFF.